This T cell receptor (beta chain) came from a study of shared clonotypes between healthy human individuals. Study findings and constraints: Several donors held about 5% of naive CD4 clonotypes in common.

For this clone: Antigen: not known.

Germline V lookup: CDR1 SGHTA, CDR2 FQGNSA. The CDR3 is made up of 13 amino acids. Trimming took 5 bases from V and 12 from J; bases not matched to a gene: 10. Replicate sorted-subset PCRs were loaded with around 0.2 ug DNA, 31,000 or so T cell genomes. Sequenced by immunoSEQ multiplex PCR; TCRdb stores in-frame clones only, minus some. Of a few million clones listed, approximately 92% are singletons. All donors were healthy HIV-negative adults lacking recent acute infections or vaccinations. The specimen sequenced was naive CD4+ T cells sorted from blood. The subset denotes: CD45RA+ positively selected. This TCR was recovered from a man between 18 and 29 years old in good health. The chain uses TRBV7-2 and TRBJ2-1; 7 bases align to TRBD1. The CDR3 here is CASSPGDSLGQFF. In DNA, the CDR3 is TGTGCCAGCAGCCCTGGGGACAGCTTAGGGCAGTTCTTC.